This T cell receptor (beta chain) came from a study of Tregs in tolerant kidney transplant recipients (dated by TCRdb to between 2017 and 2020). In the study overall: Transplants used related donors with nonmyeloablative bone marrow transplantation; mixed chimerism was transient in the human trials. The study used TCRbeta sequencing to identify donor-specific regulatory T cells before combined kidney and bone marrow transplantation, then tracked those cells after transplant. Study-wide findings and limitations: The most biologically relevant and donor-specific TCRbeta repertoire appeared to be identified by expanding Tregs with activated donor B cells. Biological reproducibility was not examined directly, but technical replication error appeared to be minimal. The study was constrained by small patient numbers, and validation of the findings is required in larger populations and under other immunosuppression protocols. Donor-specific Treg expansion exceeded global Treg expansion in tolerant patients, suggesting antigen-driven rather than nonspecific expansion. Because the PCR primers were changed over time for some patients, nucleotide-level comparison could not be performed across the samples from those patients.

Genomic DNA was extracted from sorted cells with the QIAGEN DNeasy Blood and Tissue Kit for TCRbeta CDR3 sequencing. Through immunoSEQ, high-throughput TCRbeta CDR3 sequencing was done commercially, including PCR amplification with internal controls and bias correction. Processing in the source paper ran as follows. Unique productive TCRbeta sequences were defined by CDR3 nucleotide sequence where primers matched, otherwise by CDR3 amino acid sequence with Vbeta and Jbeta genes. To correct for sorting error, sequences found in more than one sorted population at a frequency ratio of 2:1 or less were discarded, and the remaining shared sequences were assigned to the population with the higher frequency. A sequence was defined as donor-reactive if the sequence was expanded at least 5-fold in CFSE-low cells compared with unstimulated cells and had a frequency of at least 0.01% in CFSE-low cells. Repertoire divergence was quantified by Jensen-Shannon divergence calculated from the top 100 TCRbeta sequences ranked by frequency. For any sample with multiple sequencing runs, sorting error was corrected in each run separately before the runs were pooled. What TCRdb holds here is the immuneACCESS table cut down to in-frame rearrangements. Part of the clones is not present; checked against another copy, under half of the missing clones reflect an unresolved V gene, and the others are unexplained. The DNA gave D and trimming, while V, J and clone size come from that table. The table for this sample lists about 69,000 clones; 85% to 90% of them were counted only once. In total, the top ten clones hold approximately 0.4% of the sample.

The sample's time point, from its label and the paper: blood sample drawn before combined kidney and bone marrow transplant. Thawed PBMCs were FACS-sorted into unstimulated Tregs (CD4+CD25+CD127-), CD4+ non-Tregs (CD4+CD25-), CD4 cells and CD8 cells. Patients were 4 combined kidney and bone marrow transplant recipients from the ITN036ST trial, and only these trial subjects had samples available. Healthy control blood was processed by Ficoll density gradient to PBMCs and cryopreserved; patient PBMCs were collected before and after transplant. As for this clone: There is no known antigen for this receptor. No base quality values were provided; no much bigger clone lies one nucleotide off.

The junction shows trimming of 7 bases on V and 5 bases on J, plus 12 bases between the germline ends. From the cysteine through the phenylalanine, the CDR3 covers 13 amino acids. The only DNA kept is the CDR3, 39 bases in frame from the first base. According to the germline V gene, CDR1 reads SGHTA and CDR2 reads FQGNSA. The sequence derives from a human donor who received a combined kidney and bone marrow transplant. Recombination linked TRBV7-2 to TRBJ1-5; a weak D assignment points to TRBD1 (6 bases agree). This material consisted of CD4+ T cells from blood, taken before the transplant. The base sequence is TGTGCCAGCACCGGACAGCTGGATCAGCCCCAGCATTTT. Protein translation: CASTGQLDQPQHF.